These 18 T cell receptor beta chains were all obtained from the same sample, sequenced in a study of cytomegalovirus exposure and HLA in healthy donors. A multiplex PCR was run with 60 Vbeta primers and 13 Jbeta primers. Clones were sequenced by immunoSEQ multiplex PCR, and TCRdb holds only the in-frame ones, with some missing. This sample carries under 150,000 clones, over 60% of them seen once, and the ten largest clones take around 3%. The sequencing sample was made of PBMCs. Every receptor here comes from a man aged 40-49 years in good health and CMV-seropositive.

The rearrangement links TRBV5-1 to TRBJ2-2, with 8 positions matching TRBD1. The trim removed 0 bases at V and 7 bases at J, leaving 5 bases unmatched. Germline CDR1 and CDR2: SGHRS and YFSETQ. The CDR3 is 15 residues long. CDR3 nucleotides: TGCGCCAGCAGCTTGGTACAACAGGGGGTCGGGGAGCTGTTTTTT. Protein product: CASSLVQQGVGELFF.

The chain links TRBV7-9 to TRBJ1-2, with D uncertain. The CDR3 is 14 residues long. Germline CDR1 SEHNR, CDR2 FQNEAQ (reference sequence). Trimming removed 5 bases from V and 8 bases from J, with 18 bases in between. CDR3 sequence (DNA): TGTGCCAGCAGCCAAGGCACGAGGGAAGGCGGCTACACCTTC. This translates into CASSQGTREGGYTF.

The chain is built from TRBV5-6 and TRBJ1-3; D is perhaps TRBD1 (5 bases). CDR3 length: 15 residues. V was cut by 0 bases and J by 7 bases, with 14 bases left in between. Germline lookup yields CDR1 SGHDT and CDR2 YYEEEE. The CDR3 DNA sequence: TGTGCCAGCAGCTTGGTCGCGGGGCAGGGCAACACCATATATTTT. Its translation is CASSLVAGQGNTIYF. The full variable domain, rest sourced from reference TRBV5-6 and TRBJ1-3, is DAGVTQSPTHLIKTRGQQVTLRCSPKSGHDTVSWYQQALGQGPQFIFQYYEEEERQRGNFPDRFSGHQFPNYSSELNVNALLLGDSALYLCASSLVAGQGNTIYFGEGSWLTVV.

This clone came up once. The chain couples TRBV5-8 to TRBJ2-7, with a possible D match to TRBD1 (5 bases). The CDR3 has 14 amino acids. With 6 bases removed from V and 2 bases from J, the gap between germline ends came to 15 bases. Germline CDR1 is SGHTS and CDR2 is YDEGEE. The DNA of the CDR3 is TGTGCCAGCAATCGACAGTACAAGACCTACGAGCAGTACTTC. It codes for CASNRQYKTYEQYF.

The J gene is TRBJ2-3, the V gene TRBV4-3; D is ambiguous. There are 14 residues in the CDR3. Trimming cost V 0 bases and J 3 bases, with 7 bases left between them. Germline V gene data show CDR1 as LGHNA and CDR2 as YSLEER. The CDR3 sequence is CASSQDLRTDTQYF. The CDR3, as DNA: TGCGCCAGCAGCCAAGATCTCCGTACAGATACGCAGTATTTT.

The genes are TRBV6-6 and TRBJ1-5, with TRBD1 matching 8 bases. The CDR3 has 14 amino acids. With 6 bases clipped from V and 7 bases from J, the junction kept 8 bases outside the gene matches. Germline CDR1 and CDR2: MNHNY and SVGAGI (reference sequence). CDR3 loop: CASSIQGGAQPQHF. For the CDR3, the DNA is TGTGCCAGCAGCATACAGGGGGGCGCACAGCCCCAGCATTTT.

The rearrangement uses TRBV4-2 and TRBJ2-3; 7 positions match TRBD2. V trimming: 1 base; J trimming: 7 bases; junction bases outside the gene matches: 2. CDR1 is LGHNA and CDR2 is YNFKEQ in the germline V gene. CDR3 length equals 13 residues. This chain's CDR3 is CASSQGGGYTQYF. Here the CDR3 DNA reads TGTGCCAGCAGCCAAGGGGGGGGGTATACGCAGTATTTT.

The genes are TRBV7-2 and TRBJ2-3; 9 bases are shared with TRBD1. The CDR3 has 15 residues. The trim removed 5 bases at V and 5 bases at J, leaving 8 bases unmatched. CDR1 is SGHTA, CDR2 FQGNSA, per germline. In DNA form, the CDR3 reads TGTGCCAGCAGCCCAGGACAGGGGAGTGTAGATACGCAGTATTTT. Its protein product is CASSPGQGSVDTQYF. The variable domain in full, completed from reference TRBV7-2 and TRBJ2-3, reads GAGVSQSPSNKVTEKGKDVELRCDPISGHTALYWYRQSLGQGLEFLIYFQGNSAPDKSGLPSDRFSAERTGGSVSTLTIQRTQQEDSAVYLCASSPGQGSVDTQYFGPGTRLTVL.

The V gene is TRBV5-6, the J gene TRBJ1-3, with no clear D. The V and J ends lost 0 bases and 4 bases respectively, with 8 bases between them. CDR3 length equals 14 residues. Germline V gene sequence: CDR1 SGHDT, CDR2 YYEEEE. Written as DNA, the CDR3 is TGTGCCAGCAGCTTGGCGCGGCAAGGAAACACCATATATTTT. It encodes CASSLARQGNTIYF.

This chain joins TRBV28 and TRBJ2-5; TRBD1 aligns across 12 bases. The DNA end is a closer match to TRBJ2-7, so the J assignment may be wrong. CDR3 length: 15 amino acids. Germline values: CDR1 MDHEN, CDR2 SYDVKM. CDR3 amino acids: CASSRPGQGADEQYF. As DNA, the CDR3 is TGTGCCAGCAGTCGGCCGGGACAGGGGGCCGACGAGCAGTACTTC.

This clone has a handful of counts. The chain links TRBV28 to TRBJ2-1; perhaps TRBD2 as D (5 bases). Trimming removed 6 bases at V and 10 bases at J, with 10 bases between. Germline V gene lookup returns CDR1 MDHEN and CDR2 SYDVKM. The CDR3 extends over 11 amino acids. The CDR3 region has the DNA TGTGCCAGCAGACTTCTAGCCGAGCAGTTCTTC. Translation gives CASRLLAEQFF.

The rearrangement links TRBV4-2 to TRBJ1-2; D may be TRBD1 (6 bases). CDR1 and CDR2 from the germline V gene are LGHNA and YNFKEQ. Trimming cost V 1 base and J 2 bases, with 11 bases left between them. The CDR3 is made up of 15 amino acids. The CDR3 DNA reads as TGTGCCAGCAGCCAAGCCTCGGGGGGCAACTATGGCTACACCTTC. Its translation: CASSQASGGNYGYTF.

This sequence joins TRBV9 and TRBJ2-3, with 14 nucleotides matching TRBD2. This CDR3 region has 17 residues. Trimming removed 2 bases from V and 7 bases from J; junction bases left unmatched: 9. The germline gives CDR1 SGDLS, CDR2 YYNGEE. This CDR3 is CASSVGLAGGGYYTQYF. The CDR3 nucleotides read TGTGCCAGCAGCGTCGGACTAGCGGGAGGCGGGTATTATACGCAGTATTTT.

This chain connects TRBV7-9 to TRBJ2-1; TRBD1 is a possible D gene (6 bases). Trimming took 1 base from V and 7 from J, leaving 17 bases between them. Germline V CDR1 and CDR2: SEHNR, FQNEAQ (reference sequence). The CDR3 has 16 amino acids. The CDR3 coding sequence is TGTGCCAGCAGCTTAGTCGGGGCTAGAGGGGGAAATGAGCAGTTCTTC. Translating gives CASSLVGARGGNEQFF. The variable domain in full, completed from reference TRBV7-9 and TRBJ2-1, reads DTGVSQNPRHKITKRGQNVTFRCDPISEHNRLYWYRQTLGQGPEFLTYFQNEAQLEKSRLLSDRFSAERPKGSFSTLEIQRTEQGDSAMYLCASSLVGARGGNEQFFGPGTRLTVL.

As for this clone: An end of the junction differs from the germline gene, which may be a read error. This sequence joins TRBV6-1 and TRBJ1-1; 7 bases line up with TRBD1. CDR3 size: 13 residues. The germline V gene encodes CDR1 MNHNS and CDR2 SASEGT. The CDR3 DNA reads as TGTGCCAGCACTGAACGGGACAGCACTGAAGCTTTCTTT. It is translated as CASTERDSTEAFF.

The rearrangement links TRBV29-1 to TRBJ2-7; 9 bases align to TRBD1. J gave up 6 bases and V 4 bases, and 13 bases lay outside the gene matches. This CDR3 is built from 15 residues. Germline CDR1 and CDR2: SQVTM and ANQGSEA. Here the CDR3 DNA reads TGCAGCGTTGGCCAACAGGGGGCTTGGACGGGCGAGCAGTACTTC. This encodes CSVGQQGAWTGEQYF.

The rearrangement links TRBV6-5 to TRBJ2-7; 9 bases fit TRBD1. The CDR3 consists of 14 residues. The germline gives CDR1 MNHEY, CDR2 SVGAGI. Trimming cost V 4 bases and J 2 bases; bases outside gene matches: 3. CDR3 protein: CASSSDRGAYEQYF. As DNA, the CDR3 is TGTGCCAGCAGTTCGGACAGGGGCGCCTACGAGCAGTACTTC.

The V gene is TRBV2, the J gene TRBJ2-3; the match to TRBD2 covers 8 bases. There are 15 residues in the CDR3. Unmatched junction bases numbered 4, after V lost 4 bases and J lost 1 base. CDR1 and CDR2 from the germline V gene are SNHLY and FYNNEI. The CDR3, as DNA: TGTGCCAGCAGTGGGGAAGCGGGGGGCACAGATACGCAGTATTTT. Its translation is CASSGEAGGTDTQYF.